This TCR beta chain appears in the sequencing data of a study of T-cell memory formation after mild COVID-19. The CDR3 is 17 amino acids. V trimming: 5 bases; J trimming: 7 bases; junction bases outside the gene matches: 15. Germline CDR1 and CDR2: SEHNR and FQNEAQ (reference sequence). TCRdb analysed the 5' RACE reads with MiXCR anew, one entry per CDR3 protein. This table holds about 310,000 distinct CDR3 sequences, around 15% found once. This clonotype was seen more than once but under ten times. Sequencing input: PBMCs or a T cell subset sorted from them (not recorded which). The chain uses TRBV7-9 and TRBJ2-1; TRBD1 aligns across 9 bases. This TCR was sampled from a young man who had mild COVID-19 (a few samples of this study predate the infection). Cell type and time point are not known. In nucleotides, the CDR3 is TGTGCCAGCAGCCCCACAGCCGGGACAGGGACCGAGAATGAGCAGTTCTTC. It yields the protein CASSPTAGTGTENEQFF.